This T cell receptor beta chain was sequenced for a study of identical twins. This clonotype was counted a single time. Antigen specificity is unknown. A much larger clonotype is one base distant, so this may be a read error. Study-wide results and caveats: Insertions were reduced in abundant cord blood beta clonotypes but not in memory repertoires.

Germline CDR1 MNHNS, CDR2 SASEGT. The CDR3 consists of 13 residues. TCRdb reanalysed the 5' RACE reads using MiXCR and keeps one entry per CDR3 protein. The repertoire has roughly 490,000 distinct CDR3 sequences, roughly an eighth of them found once; the top ten carry approximately 0.98%. This same sample was also taken into another study, of yellow fever vaccine responses in identical twins.

The gene calls are TRBV6-1 and TRBJ2-7; the D gene is possibly TRBD2 (5 bases). The sample consisted of CD4+ T cells sorted from blood. This TCR was recovered from a woman under 30 in good health. The CDR3 DNA reads as TGTGCCACCAGGAGAGGGTTTTCCTACGAGCAGAACTTC. Residues: CATRRGFSYEQNF.